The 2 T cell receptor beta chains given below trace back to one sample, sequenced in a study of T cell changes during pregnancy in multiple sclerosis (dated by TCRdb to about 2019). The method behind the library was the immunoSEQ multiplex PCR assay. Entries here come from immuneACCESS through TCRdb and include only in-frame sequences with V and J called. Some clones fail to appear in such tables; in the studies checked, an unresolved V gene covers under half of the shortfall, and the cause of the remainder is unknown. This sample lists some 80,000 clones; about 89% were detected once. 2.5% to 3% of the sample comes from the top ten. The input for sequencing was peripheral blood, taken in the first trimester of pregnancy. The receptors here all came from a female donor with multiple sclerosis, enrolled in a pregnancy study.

CDR3 sequence (DNA): TGTGCCAGCAGCTTTTACAGGGGCTATGGCTACACCTTC. Encoded protein: CASSFYRGYGYTF. This chain joins TRBV5-6 and TRBJ1-2, with 7 bases matching TRBD1. Trimming cost V 2 bases and J 4 bases; bases outside gene matches: 2. Germline-derived CDR1 and CDR2 are SGHDT and YYEEEE. The CDR3 has 13 amino acids.

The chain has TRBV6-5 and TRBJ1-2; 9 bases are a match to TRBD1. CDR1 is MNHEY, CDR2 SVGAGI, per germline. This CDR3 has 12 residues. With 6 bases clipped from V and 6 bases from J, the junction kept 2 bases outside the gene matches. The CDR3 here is CASRTGGDGYTF. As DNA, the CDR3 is TGTGCCAGCAGGACAGGGGGAGATGGCTACACCTTC.